The T cell receptor beta chain under discussion was sequenced for a study of CD8 T cells in Susac syndrome. Study-level points and caveats: As the study acknowledged, the number of individuals who were part of its TCR sequencing and HLA analysis was relatively small.

Details on this clonotype: Its matching antigen is unknown.

TCR beta sequencing was performed on blood CD8+ and CD4+ T cells. Under recently defined diagnostic criteria, the patients with Susac syndrome qualified as having definite or probable disease. Trimming shortened V by 0 bases and J by 5 bases, and 5 bases separated the two germline ends. This CDR3 is 13 amino acids long. CDR1 SGHRS and CDR2 YFSETQ come from the germline V gene. Reverse transcription of about 0.5 to 1 ug RNA was carried out with random hexamers. TCRdb passed the immunoSEQ multiplex PCR reads through MiXCR, listing each CDR3 protein once. The sample carries 71,000 or so distinct CDR3 sequences, around 93% recorded once.

This receptor was taken from a human donor with Susac syndrome. Specimen: CD4+ T cells from PBMCs. The rearrangement uses TRBV5-1 and TRBJ1-4; the D is unclear. CDR3 coding DNA: TGCGCCAGCAGCTTGGAACCAAATGAAAAACTGTTTTTT. It is translated as CASSLEPNEKLFF.